Each of the 8 T cell receptor beta chains below was sequenced from the same sample in a study of cytomegalovirus exposure and HLA in healthy donors (dated by TCRdb to 2016 to 2017). Library generation was performed with the immunoSEQ multiplex PCR assay. The multiplex PCR relied on a mix of 60 forward primers for TCR Vbeta segments and 13 reverse primers for TCR Jbeta segments. Imported from immuneACCESS, the table was reduced by TCRdb to in-frame sequences with V and J called. These copies leave out some clones; in studies compared against another copy, an unresolved V gene accounts for under half, and the cause of the remainder is not known. In this sample the table shows roughly 160,000 clones, about 65% of which occur a single time. About 1.6% of the sample comes from the top ten. Sequencing input: PBMCs. The receptors stem from a girl aged 5-17 years in good health and CMV-seronegative.

Concerning this clone: The junction shows a germline mismatch at one end, possibly a read error. V gene TRBV2 combines with J gene TRBJ1-5; 9 bases line up with TRBD1. Germline V gene data show CDR1 as SNHLY and CDR2 as FYNNEI. CDR3 length: 15 residues. The CDR3 bases are TGTGCCAGCAGAGAAGGGACAGGGAGCAATCGGCCCCAGCATTTT. It codes for CASREGTGSNRPQHF.

The chain joins TRBV7-9 to TRBJ1-6, with a weak D call TRBD1 (6 bases). Trimming shortened V by 4 bases and J by 9 bases, and 16 bases separated the two germline ends. Germline-derived CDR1 and CDR2 are SEHNR and FQNEAQ (reference sequence). The CDR3 covers 15 residues. The CDR3 DNA is TGTGCCAGCAGCTGGGACGACAGGAAGGGTTCACCCCTCCACTTT. It is translated as CASSWDDRKGSPLHF. Full variable domain (outside the CDR3, taken from reference TRBV7-9 and TRBJ1-6): DTGVSQNPRHKITKRGQNVTFRCDPISEHNRLYWYRQTLGQGPEFLTYFQNEAQLEKSRLLSDRFSAERPKGSFSTLEIQRTEQGDSAMYLCASSWDDRKGSPLHFGNGTRLTVT.

This rearrangement joins TRBV13 to TRBJ2-7; D is possibly TRBD1 (6 bases). The CDR3 loop spans 15 amino acids. Germline V gene sequence: CDR1 PRHDT, CDR2 FYEKMQ (reference sequence). The germline V and J ends were trimmed by 1 base and 2 bases, with 12 bases remaining between them. CDR3 bases: TGTGCCAGCAGCTTAGAGGCCAGGGGTGCCTACGAGCAGTACTTC. Encoded protein: CASSLEARGAYEQYF.

The rearrangement links TRBV6-5 to TRBJ1-1; 8 bases match TRBD1. Per germline, CDR1 MNHEY and CDR2 SVGAGI. Trimming removed 4 bases from V and 3 bases from J; junction bases left unmatched: 10. This CDR3 comprises 16 residues. In DNA, the CDR3 is TGTGCCAGCAGTTTCGGACAGGGATGGGGTTACACTGAAGCTTTCTTT. Protein sequence: CASSFGQGWGYTEAFF.

The rearrangement joins TRBV6-1 to TRBJ2-7; TRBD2 matches 7 bases. V trimming: 6 bases; J trimming: 6 bases; junction bases outside the gene matches: 14. CDR1 is MNHNS and CDR2 is SASEGT in the germline V gene. This CDR3 is 15 amino acids long. The DNA for the CDR3 is TGTGCCAGCAGGAGGAAAGGGGCGGGGGAGGTCGAGCAGTACTTC. This codes for CASRRKGAGEVEQYF.

This chain uses TRBV5-1 with TRBJ2-5; D remains ambiguous. CDR1 is SGHRS, CDR2 YFSETQ, per germline. Trimming shortened V by 1 base and J by 2 bases, and 15 bases separated the two germline ends. The CDR3 loop spans 16 amino acids. The CDR3 DNA follows: TGCGCCAGCAGCTTGCCGCGAGCTGAGATACAAGAGACCCAGTACTTC. The encoded protein is CASSLPRAEIQETQYF.

V and J are TRBV6-5 and TRBJ1-2; 8 positions match TRBD1. Germline V lookup: CDR1 MNHEY, CDR2 SVGAGI. The CDR3 runs 14 residues. Trimming removed 4 bases from V and 4 bases from J; junction bases left unmatched: 5. CDR3: CASSSGGDTYGYTF. The CDR3 nucleotides read TGTGCCAGCAGTTCAGGGGGCGATACCTATGGCTACACCTTC.

This chain connects TRBV27 to TRBJ2-7; 9 bases fit TRBD2. CDR1 and CDR2 from the germline V gene are MNHEY and SMNVEV (reference sequence). J was trimmed by 4 bases and V by 5 bases; bases with no gene match: 6. This CDR3 spans 14 amino acids. The DNA for the CDR3 is TGTGCCAGCAGTCCTCACGCGGGAGGGTACGAGCAGTACTTC. This gives the protein CASSPHAGGYEQYF.